Listed below are T cell receptor beta chains from one sample, sequenced in a study of Graves' ophthalmopathy and Graves' hyperthyroidism. MiXCR, applied by TCRdb to the multiplex PCR reads, yields one record per CDR3 protein. The repertoire holds 300,000 to 400,000 distinct CDR3 sequences, with 17% as singletons. Sequencing was carried out using peripheral blood. Every receptor here comes from an adult man with Graves' ophthalmopathy. CDR3s include the opening cysteine and the closing phenylalanine or tryptophan. Each record gives: D gene, J gene, V gene, clone size, CDR3 protein, CDR3 DNA. A D gene is named only where the DNA matches it firmly. The size field is filled for only some rows; it gives once, few, many or a size class.

NA TRBJ1-3 TRBV9 many CASSVRDSSGNTIYF TGTGCCAGCAGCGTAAGAGATAGCTCTGGAAACACCATATATTTT
TRBD2 TRBJ2-7 TRBV20-1 many CSASSGSEEQYF TGCAGTGCTAGTAGCGGGAGCGAAGAGCAGTACTTC
NA TRBJ2-7 TRBV30 NA CAWSRGGTLGSYEQYF TGTGCCTGGAGTAGAGGCGGGACTTTAGGCTCCTACGAGCAGTACTTC
TRBD1 TRBJ2-7 TRBV24-1 many CATSDPWKTGEGGEQYF TGTGCCACCAGTGATCCCTGGAAGACAGGGGAAGGAGGCGAGCAGTACTTC
NA TRBJ2-2 TRBV18 few CASSQGSTGELFF TGTGCCAGCTCACAGGGATCTACCGGGGAGCTGTTTTTT
NA TRBJ2-7 TRBV11-2 many CASLSPDDNYEQYF TGTGCCAGCCTTTCTCCAGATGATAACTACGAGCAGTACTTC
TRBD2 TRBJ2-3 TRBV18 few CASSPPVLAGGSTDTQYF TGTGCCAGCTCACCACCGGTACTAGCGGGGGGTAGCACAGATACGCAGTATTTT
NA TRBJ2-7 TRBV29-1 many CSAGGFSYEQYF TGCAGCGCCGGCGGATTTTCCTACGAGCAGTACTTC
NA TRBJ1-5 TRBV6-5 many CASSYSRYSNQPQHF TGTGCCAGCAGTTACTCACGATATAGCAATCAGCCCCAGCATTTT
NA TRBJ2-5 TRBV18 many CASSPLTGSKMTQYF TGTGCCAGCTCACCCCTGACAGGATCGAAGATGACCCAGTACTTC
NA TRBJ2-5 TRBV30 many CAGRGQSRRTQYF TGTGCCGGGAGAGGCCAGAGTCGAAGGACCCAGTACTTC
NA TRBJ2-2 TRBV27 many CASSFLRNTGELFF TGTGCCAGCAGTTTCCTCAGGAACACCGGGGAGCTGTTTTTT
TRBD1 TRBJ1-2 TRBV19 many CASTDSYRGPYYGYTF TGTGCCAGTACCGACAGTTACAGGGGGCCCTACTATGGCTACACCTTC
TRBD2 TRBJ2-3 TRBV12-3/TRBV12-4 many CASRGLAGPRGTDTQYF TGTGCCAGCAGGGGACTAGCGGGACCCCGAGGCACAGATACGCAGTATTTT
TRBD2 TRBJ2-7 TRBV7-3 NA CASSLTKTSGSSSYEQYF TGTGCCAGCAGCTTAACGAAAACTAGCGGGAGTAGCTCCTACGAGCAGTACTTC
NA TRBJ1-5 TRBV24-1 many CATSDAGREQPQHF TGTGCCACCAGTGACGCGGGCAGGGAGCAGCCCCAGCATTTT
TRBD1 TRBJ2-7 TRBV6-2/TRBV6-3 NA CASRLGTGVEEQYF TGTGCCAGCAGGCTCGGGACAGGGGTGGAAGAGCAGTACTTC
NA TRBJ1-2 TRBV7-3 NA CASSGRLYGYTF TGTGCCAGCAGCGGACGCCTCTATGGCTACACCTTC
NA TRBJ1-5 TRBV4-1 many CASSQESTVNQPQHF TGCGCCAGCAGCCAAGAAAGCACAGTCAATCAGCCCCAGCATTTT
NA TRBJ1-5 TRBV12-3/TRBV12-4 NA CASSHAEYQPQPF TGTGCCAGCAGTCACGCGGAATATCAGCCCCAGCCTTTT
NA TRBJ2-5 TRBV11-2 many CASSLWTAQETQYF TGTGCCAGCAGCCTCTGGACAGCCCAAGAGACCCAGTACTTC
TRBD1 TRBJ1-1 TRBV19 many CASSITGGTEAFF TGTGCTAGTAGTATCACAGGGGGTACTGAAGCTTTCTTT